This TCR beta chain appears in the sequencing data of a study of T cell responses to AZD1222 COVID-19 vaccine. General study points: Baseline seropositivity characterized only a handful of AZD1222 recipients.

This CDR3 has 13 amino acids. Germline lookup yields CDR1 LNHDA and CDR2 SQIVND (reference sequence). V lost 4 bases to trimming and J lost 3 bases; unmatched junction nucleotides: 2. This clone was counted between two and nine times. Its antigen is as yet unknown. Produced via immunoSEQ multiplex PCR; TCRdb's table is partial and in-frame only. The sample consists of roughly 100,000 clones, about 88% of them appearing once. Timing groups of about 4 and about 12 weeks for second doses were pooled. The material sequenced was peripheral blood, taken 28 days after the second AZD1222 dose. The TCR was taken from an adult who received the AZD1222 COVID-19 vaccine. The chain couples TRBV19 to TRBJ1-1, with TRBD1 identical over 7 bases. The CDR3 here is CASSSTGDTEAFF. CDR3 sequence (DNA): TGTGCCAGTAGTAGTACAGGGGACACTGAAGCTTTCTTT.